This paragraph reports one T cell receptor (beta chain). Its antigen is still unknown. No qualities accompany the bases; no much larger clone lies one base away. The time point label on this specimen signifies: resected brain tissue, or blood drawn just prior to surgery. Surgery cases with the highest brain T cell transcript signatures were selected for TCR beta chain sequencing of brain tissue and, where available, blood. Patients had been treated with at least one anti-epileptic drug before surgery. TCR-sequenced patients were children with drug-resistant epilepsy due to tuberous sclerosis complex, focal cortical dysplasia, Rasmussen encephalitis or hemimegalencephaly. The blood samples were collected right before the epilepsy surgery. Bulk genomic DNA was isolated from unsorted brain tissue and whole blood using the Monarch genomic DNA purification kit. Reading from cysteine to phenylalanine, the CDR3 counts 16 amino acids. The read is trimmed to its CDR3 DNA, 48 bases read in frame from base 1. Trimming leaves V shorter by 3 bases and J shorter by 4 bases, with the junction holding 9 bases beyond the gene matches. CDR1 LGHDT and CDR2 YNNKEL are derived from the germline V gene (reference sequence).

The sample is drawn from a study of brain T cells in children with intractable seizures (dated by TCRdb to the early 2020s). Notes on the research overall: A NanoString immunology panel was first used to screen resected brain tissue from around 55 pediatric epilepsy surgery cases for immune gene transcripts. About 70% of the 12 selected surgery cases also had pre-surgery blood sequenced, which left four cases with brain tissue only.

Study-wide conclusions, independent of this receptor: Sequencing depth differed between pre- and post-surgery blood, so clones missing from the pre-surgery sample may reflect undersampling. Viral specificity was inferred only from CDR3 sequence similarity, and patients' HCMV serostatus was unknown.

The immunoSEQ assay was used to generate TCR beta chain sequences from genomic DNA. The published analysis was carried out like this. CDR3 sequences not starting with the conserved framework cysteine at position 104 were manually removed. To get clonality, the normalized Shannon's Diversity Index was subtracted from one, giving values from 0 (maximal diversity) to 1 (oligoclonal). Differences in the frequency of the same CDR3 between samples, such as brain versus blood, were assessed with chi-squared comparison-of-proportions tests. Public clonotypes were identified through searches of immuneACCESS, and similarity to known antiviral clonotypes was evaluated with the VDJdb browser. As stored in TCRdb, this immuneACCESS dataset retains in-frame rearrangements with V and J assigned. A fraction of the clones does not appear; measured against another copy, unresolved V genes explain less than half of the discrepancy, and the remainder lacks a known reason. V, J and clone size reflect that table, while D and trimming were determined from the DNA. The sample records 100,000 to 120,000 clones, approximately 94% of which are singletons. 3.5% to 4.5% of the sample goes to the ten largest clones.

The chain uses TRBV3-1 (or the pseudogene TRBV3-2) and TRBJ2-1; 7 middle bases align to TRBD1. This receptor was taken from a boy younger than two with hemimegalencephaly and intractable seizures. The sample consisted of peripheral blood, taken at surgery. The base sequence is TGTGCCAGCAGCCACCGACAGGGTTGGAGGTACAATGAGCAGTTCTTC. It encodes CASSHRQGWRYNEQFF.